This T cell receptor (beta chain) was identified during a study of CD8 T cells in ankylosing spondylitis. The sample holds a few counts of this clonotype. Antigen unknown. The CDR3 length is 14 residues. The V gene lost 6 bases and the J gene lost 5 bases, with 15 bases spanning the gap. CDR1 SNHLY and CDR2 FYNNEI come from the germline V gene. General study findings and limits: Significant enrichment of disease-linked clones was reported in matched ankylosing spondylitis synovial fluid. In synovial fluid and blood from reactive arthritis, some motif variants were previously reported. Seemingly characteristic of ankylosing spondylitis blood was a TCR beta motif consisting of several highly homologous variants. Disease-linked clones bore a CD8+ phenotype, appearing relatively rarely in peripheral blood.

Each TCR beta library was made by quantitative 5'-RACE that incorporated molecular barcodes. TCRdb re-called the 5' RACE reads through MiXCR, storing one row per CDR3 protein. The sample records 500,000 to 550,000 distinct CDR3 sequences, 12% being singletons. The chain uses TRBV2 and TRBJ2-3; D perhaps matches TRBD1 (6 bases). The receptor was isolated from a male donor with ankylosing spondylitis. Sequencing input: blood, either unsorted or a sorted T cell fraction (not recorded which). CDR3: CASSSDRNVDTQYF. The CDR3, as DNA: TGTGCCAGCAGCTCCGACAGGAATGTAGATACGCAGTATTTT.